The clone carrying this T cell receptor beta chain has a single count. Antigen unknown. Relative to the germline gene, one junction end is altered; a read error may explain this. Russia was home to the donors, healthy Caucasian individuals aged about 6 to 100. The extraction recovered at least 6 micrograms of total RNA per sample. A second PCR, run for roughly 7 to 11 cycles, used a sample-barcoded 5' primer plus a J-beta primer mix. A template-switch adaptor containing 12 random nucleotides labeled each cDNA molecule. MiXCR, applied by TCRdb to the 5' RACE reads, yields one record per CDR3 protein. The sample includes 780,000 or so distinct CDR3 sequences, roughly three fifths of them seen just once. This specimen comes from a study of blood T cells in healthy people across ages. The germline V gene encodes CDR1 LNHNV and CDR2 YYDKDF (reference sequence). This CDR3 is built from 16 residues. Findings of the study overall: Roughly linear declines in TCR beta diversity per million T cells occurred with age.

The material sequenced was blood. The chain links TRBV15 to TRBJ2-3; 7 nucleotides line up with TRBD2. The sequence was obtained from a man aged 35 to 55 in good health. The CDR3 region has the DNA TGTGCCACCAGCAGCGGTAGCGGGTTGGACACAGATGCGCAGTATTTT. Amino acids: CATSSGSGLDTDAQYF.